The present T cell receptor beta chain was sequenced within a study of identical twins. With no exceptions, donors were healthy Caucasians. A universal primer binding site was introduced by template switching. The final cDNA contained unique molecular identifiers. TCRdb re-derived calls from the 5' RACE reads in MiXCR, one entry per CDR3 protein. This table holds 1.5 million to 2 million distinct CDR3 sequences, roughly 35% found once. Regarding this clonotype: The antigen remains undetermined.

Findings and caveats of the study: Beta out-of-frame sequences displayed a weaker excess of sharing between twins. Cord blood beta clonotypes that were abundant carried fewer insertions, and memory repertoires showed no such trend.

Trimming shortened V by 5 bases and J by 0 bases, and 16 bases separated the two germline ends. The CDR3 loop spans 16 amino acids. The V gene's germline CDR1 is MGHDK and CDR2 SYGVNS. This clonotype originated in a newborn girl in good health. The V and J genes are TRBV25-1 and TRBJ1-1; D is ambiguous. Sequenced input: cord blood. The CDR3 spells CASSKSSATMNTEAFF. CDR3 DNA sequence: TGTGCCAGCAGTAAGAGTTCCGCCACCATGAACACTGAAGCTTTCTTT.